This T cell receptor beta chain originates from a study of T cells expressing NK-cell markers. At the level of the study: Sorted CD3+CD56-NKG2C+, CD3+CD56+NKG2C- and CD3+CD56+NKG2C+ T cells were the source of the TCR beta repertoires.

Study findings and constraints: What remained unclear was the HCMV specificity of expanded NKG2C+ T cell clones. Of the CD8+ T cell pool in about 6 donors, about 1.0-7.0% was accounted for by dominant NKG2C+ clonotypes.

Germline CDR1 reads DFQATT; CDR2 reads SNEGSKA (reference sequence). This CDR3 spans 14 amino acids. In the case of this clonotype: Its matching antigen is unknown.

UMIs were included in TCR beta cDNA generated by 5'RACE template switching. TCRdb re-called the 5' RACE reads and shows each CDR3 protein once, DNA omitted. The repertoire shows 250,000 or so distinct CDR3 sequences; the top ten hold roughly 4.2%. The sample comprised blood T cells: a sorted CD56 or NKG2C T cell subset, CD4+ or CD8+ T cells, or bulk PBMC T cells (not recorded which). V gene TRBV20-1 combines with J gene TRBJ2-1. This receptor was taken from a woman between 18 and 70 years old in good health. CDR3 residues: CSVRGLAGYNEQFF.